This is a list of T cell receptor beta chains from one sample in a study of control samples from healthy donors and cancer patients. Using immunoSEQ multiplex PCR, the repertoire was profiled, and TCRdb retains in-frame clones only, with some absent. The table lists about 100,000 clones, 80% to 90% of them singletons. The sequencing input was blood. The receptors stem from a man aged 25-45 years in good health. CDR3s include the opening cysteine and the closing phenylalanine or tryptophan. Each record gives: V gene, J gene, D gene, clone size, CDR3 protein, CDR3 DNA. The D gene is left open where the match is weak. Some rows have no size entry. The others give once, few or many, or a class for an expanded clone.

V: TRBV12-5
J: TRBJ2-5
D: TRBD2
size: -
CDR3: CASGLALAGPRWETQYF
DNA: TGTGCTAGTGGTTTGGCCCTAGCGGGACCCAGGTGGGAGACCCAGTACTTC

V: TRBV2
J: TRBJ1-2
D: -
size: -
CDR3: CASSPGYGYTF
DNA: TGTGCCAGCAGTCCAGGGTATGGCTACACCTTC

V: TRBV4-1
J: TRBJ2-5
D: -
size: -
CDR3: CASSQVGLLGRGGETQYF
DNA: TGCGCCAGCAGCCAAGTGGGCCTTCTGGGCAGGGGAGGGGAGACCCAGTACTTC

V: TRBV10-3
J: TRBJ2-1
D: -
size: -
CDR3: CAISEMTYNEQFF
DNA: TGTGCCATCAGTGAGATGACATACAATGAGCAGTTCTTC

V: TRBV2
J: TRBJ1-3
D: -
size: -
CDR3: CASKERSGNTIYF
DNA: TGTGCCAGCAAAGAACGCTCTGGAAACACCATATATTTT

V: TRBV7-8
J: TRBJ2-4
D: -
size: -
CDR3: CASRPFRRKGFGNIQYF
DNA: TGTGCCAGCAGACCTTTTCGGCGTAAGGGGTTTGGAAACATTCAGTACTTC

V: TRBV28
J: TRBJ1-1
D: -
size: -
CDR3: CAGARRARNKNTEAFF
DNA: TGTGCCGGCGCCCGCCGGGCCCGAAATAAGAACACTGAAGCTTTCTTT

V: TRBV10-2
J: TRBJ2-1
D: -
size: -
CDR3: CASSDWQEEQFF
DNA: TGCGCCAGCAGTGATTGGCAAGAAGAGCAGTTCTTC

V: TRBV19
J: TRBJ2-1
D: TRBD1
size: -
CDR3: CASSLDRVPSYNEQFF
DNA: TGTGCCAGTAGTCTGGACAGGGTCCCTTCTTACAATGAGCAGTTCTTC

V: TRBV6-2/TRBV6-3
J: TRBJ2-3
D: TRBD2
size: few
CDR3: CASSYERGGRTQYF
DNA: TGTGCCAGCAGTTACGAGCGGGGGGGGCGGACGCAGTATTTT

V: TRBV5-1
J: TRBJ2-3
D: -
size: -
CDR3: CASSLGGAATDTQYF
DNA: TGCGCCAGCAGCTTAGGCGGGGCAGCTACAGATACGCAGTATTTT

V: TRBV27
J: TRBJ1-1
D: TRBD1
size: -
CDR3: CASRGGARAEAFF
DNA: TGTGCCAGCAGAGGGGGCGCGAGAGCTGAAGCTTTCTTT

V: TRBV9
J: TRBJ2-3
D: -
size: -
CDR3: CASSVGVVDVTDTQYF
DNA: TGTGCCAGCAGCGTAGGGGTAGTGGACGTAACAGATACGCAGTATTTT

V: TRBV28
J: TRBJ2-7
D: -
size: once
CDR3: CASSLERPSYEQYF
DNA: TGTGCCAGCAGTTTAGAGAGACCCTCCTACGAGCAGTACTTC

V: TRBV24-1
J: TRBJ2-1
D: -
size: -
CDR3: CATSDFPKGRGEQFF
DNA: TGTGCCACCAGTGACTTCCCGAAGGGGCGCGGTGAGCAGTTCTTC

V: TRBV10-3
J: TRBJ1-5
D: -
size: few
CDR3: CAISGPNQPQHF
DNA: TGTGCCATCAGTGGACCCAATCAGCCCCAGCATTTT

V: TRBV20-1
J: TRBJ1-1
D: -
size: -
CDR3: CSAVPGFEAFF
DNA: TGCAGTGCCGTTCCAGGGTTTGAAGCTTTCTTT

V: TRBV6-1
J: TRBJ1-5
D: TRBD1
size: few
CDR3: CASSGGDRGTGNQPQHF
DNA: TGTGCCAGCAGTGGAGGGGACAGGGGGACGGGCAATCAGCCCCAGCATTTT

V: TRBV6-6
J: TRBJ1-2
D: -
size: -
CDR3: CASSYNSGYGYTF
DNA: TGTGCCAGCAGTTACAACTCAGGATATGGCTACACCTTC

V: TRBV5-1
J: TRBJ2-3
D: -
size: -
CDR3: CASSSGDQTDTQYF
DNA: TGCGCCAGCAGCTCGGGGGACCAAACAGATACGCAGTATTTT

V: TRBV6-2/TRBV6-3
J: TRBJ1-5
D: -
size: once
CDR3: CASSRPLVIEPQHF
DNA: TGTGCCAGCAGTCGGCCTTTAGTCATAGAGCCCCAGCATTTT

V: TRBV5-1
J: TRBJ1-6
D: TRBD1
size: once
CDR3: CASSLLGTDNSPLHF
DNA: TGCGCCAGCAGCTTGCTCGGGACAGACAATTCACCCCTCCACTTT

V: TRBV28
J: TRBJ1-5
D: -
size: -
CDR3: CASSSFLPSGGGINQPQHF
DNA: TGTGCCAGCAGCTCCTTTTTACCTAGCGGGGGGGGGATCAATCAGCCCCAGCATTTT

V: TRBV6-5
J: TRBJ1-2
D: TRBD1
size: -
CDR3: CASRMGQVYGYTF
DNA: TGTGCCAGCAGGATGGGACAGGTCTATGGCTACACCTTC